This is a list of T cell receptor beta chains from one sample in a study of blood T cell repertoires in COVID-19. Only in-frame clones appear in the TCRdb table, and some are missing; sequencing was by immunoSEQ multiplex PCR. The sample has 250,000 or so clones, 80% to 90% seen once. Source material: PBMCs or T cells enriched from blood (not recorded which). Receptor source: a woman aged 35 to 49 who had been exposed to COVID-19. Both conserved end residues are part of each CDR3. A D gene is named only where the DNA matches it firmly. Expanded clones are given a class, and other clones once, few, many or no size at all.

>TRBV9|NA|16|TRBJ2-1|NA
CASSVGEGEGYNEQFF
TGTGCCAGCAGCGTAGGTGAGGGAGAAGGGTACAATGAGCAGTTCTTC
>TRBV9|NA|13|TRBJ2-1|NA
CASSDAGYNEQFF
TGTGCCAGCAGCGACGCCGGGTACAATGAGCAGTTCTTC
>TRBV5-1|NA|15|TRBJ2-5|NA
CASSLDTGGGKTQYF
TGCGCCAGCAGCTTGGACACGGGGGGCGGGAAGACCCAGTACTTC
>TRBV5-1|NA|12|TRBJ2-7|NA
CASSSTSYEQYF
TGCGCCAGCAGCTCGACTAGTTACGAGCAGTACTTC
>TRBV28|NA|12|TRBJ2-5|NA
CATRTHQETQYF
TGTGCCACTAGGACACACCAAGAGACCCAGTACTTC
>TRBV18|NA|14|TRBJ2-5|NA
CASSPPPGEETQYF
TGTGCCAGCTCACCACCGCCAGGGGAAGAGACCCAGTACTTC
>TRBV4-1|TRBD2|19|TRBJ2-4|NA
CASSSEDSGGPNNQNIQYF
TGCGCCAGCAGCTCCGAGGATAGCGGGGGCCCTAATAACCAAAACATTCAGTACTTC
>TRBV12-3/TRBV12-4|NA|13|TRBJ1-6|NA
CASSFDTDSPLHF
TGTGCCAGCAGTTTTGACACCGATTCACCCCTCCACTTT
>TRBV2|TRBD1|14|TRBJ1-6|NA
CASRKDREGSPLHF
TGTGCCAGCAGGAAGGACAGGGAAGGTTCACCCCTCCACTTT
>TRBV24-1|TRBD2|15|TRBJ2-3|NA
CATATTSGRTDTQYF
TGTGCCACCGCGACGACTAGCGGGAGAACAGATACGCAGTATTTT
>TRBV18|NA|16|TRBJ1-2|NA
CASSPTAAESVYGYTF
TGTGCCAGCTCACCAACGGCAGCCGAAAGCGTGTATGGCTACACCTTC
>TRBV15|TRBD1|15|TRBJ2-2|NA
CATSRKGTGQGELFF
TGTGCCACCAGCAGGAAGGGGACAGGGCAAGGGGAGCTGTTTTTT
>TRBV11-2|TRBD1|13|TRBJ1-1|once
CASSPQGYTEAFF
TGTGCCAGCAGCCCACAGGGGTACACTGAAGCTTTCTTT
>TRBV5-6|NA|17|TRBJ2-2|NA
CASSLIGALRNTGELFF
TGTGCCAGCAGCTTAATAGGGGCGCTGAGAAACACCGGGGAGCTGTTTTTT
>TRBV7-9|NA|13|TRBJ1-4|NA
CASSLSTDEKLFF
TGTGCCAGCAGCTTGTCGACAGACGAAAAACTGTTTTTT
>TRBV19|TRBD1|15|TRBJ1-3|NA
CASSQAGGNGNTIYF
TGTGCCAGTAGTCAAGCAGGGGGCAACGGAAACACCATATATTTT
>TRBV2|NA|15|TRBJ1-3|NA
CASTPGGASGNTIYF
TGTGCCAGCACCCCGGGCGGGGCCTCTGGAAACACCATATATTTT
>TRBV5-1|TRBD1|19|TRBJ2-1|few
CASSLKGQGALVSYNEQFF
TGCGCCAGCAGCTTGAAGGGGCAGGGGGCTTTAGTATCCTACAATGAGCAGTTCTTC
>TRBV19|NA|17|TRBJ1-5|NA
CASSIAERVRPNQPQHF
TGTGCCAGTAGTATCGCGGAGAGGGTAAGGCCAAATCAGCCCCAGCATTTT
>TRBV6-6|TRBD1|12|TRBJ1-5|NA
CASTRGDQPQHF
TGTGCCAGCACCAGGGGGGACCAGCCCCAGCATTTT
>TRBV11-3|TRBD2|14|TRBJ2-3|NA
CASSPTSGTDTQYF
TGTGCCAGCAGCCCGACTAGCGGCACAGATACGCAGTATTTT
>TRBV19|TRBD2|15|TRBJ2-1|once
CASSRRGVGPNEQFF
TGTGCCAGCAGCAGGCGGGGGGTGGGTCCCAATGAGCAGTTCTTC
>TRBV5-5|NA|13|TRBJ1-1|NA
CASSRPGNTEAFF
TGTGCCAGCAGCCGTCCGGGGAACACTGAAGCTTTCTTT
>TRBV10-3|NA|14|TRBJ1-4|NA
CATQGGGQNEKLFF
TGTGCCACCCAGGGAGGGGGTCAAAATGAAAAACTGTTTTTT
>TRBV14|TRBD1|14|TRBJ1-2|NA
CASSQDRDRGFYTF
TGTGCCAGCAGCCAAGATCGGGACAGGGGATTCTACACCTTC
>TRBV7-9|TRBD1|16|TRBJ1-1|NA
CASSFDRVRVSTEAFF
TGTGCCAGCAGTTTCGACAGGGTGAGAGTGAGCACTGAAGCTTTCTTT
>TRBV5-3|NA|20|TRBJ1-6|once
CARSPSGAGKRPRAGFTLHF
TGTGCCAGAAGCCCATCGGGTGCAGGGAAAAGGCCAAGGGCGGGGTTCACCCTCCACTTT
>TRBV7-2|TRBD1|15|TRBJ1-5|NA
CASSFGQGSNQPQHF
TGTGCCAGCAGCTTTGGACAGGGGAGCAATCAGCCCCAGCATTTT
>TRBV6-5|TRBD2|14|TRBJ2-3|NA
CATTVAGGTDTQYF
TGTGCCACAACAGTAGCGGGTGGCACAGATACGCAGTATTTT
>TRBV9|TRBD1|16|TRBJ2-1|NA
CASSVASGQGVNEQFF
TGTGCCAGCAGCGTAGCCTCGGGACAGGGGGTCAATGAGCAGTTCTTC
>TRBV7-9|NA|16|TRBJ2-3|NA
CASSFLRRDIADTQYF
TGTGCCAGCAGCTTCTTACGGCGGGATATCGCAGATACGCAGTATTTT
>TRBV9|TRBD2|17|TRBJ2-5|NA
CASSAHPGTSGQETQYF
TGTGCCAGCAGCGCGCACCCCGGGACTAGCGGCCAAGAGACCCAGTACTTC
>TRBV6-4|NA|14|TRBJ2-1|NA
CASSDSGGQNEQFF
TGTGCCAGCAGTGACTCGGGGGGGCAAAATGAGCAGTTCTTC
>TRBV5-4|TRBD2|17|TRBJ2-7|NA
CASSWTSGHASSYEQYF
TGTGCCAGCAGCTGGACTAGCGGGCACGCTAGCTCCTACGAGCAGTACTTC
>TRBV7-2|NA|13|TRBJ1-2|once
CASSLVDLRGYTF
TGTGCCAGCAGCTTAGTTGATCTCAGGGGCTACACCTTC
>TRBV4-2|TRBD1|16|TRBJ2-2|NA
CASSPDRAVYTGELFF
TGTGCCAGCAGTCCGGACAGGGCTGTGTACACCGGGGAGCTGTTTTTT
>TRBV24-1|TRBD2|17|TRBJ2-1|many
CATSDPGLAGPRGEQFF
TGTGCCACCAGTGATCCTGGACTAGCGGGGCCCCGCGGTGAGCAGTTCTTC
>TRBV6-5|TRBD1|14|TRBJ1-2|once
CASRPDRQGVGYTF
TGTGCCAGCAGACCCGATCGACAGGGTGTTGGCTACACCTTC
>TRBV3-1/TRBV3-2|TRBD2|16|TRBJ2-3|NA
CASRRGLAGATDTQYF
TGTGCCAGCAGACGAGGACTAGCGGGAGCCACAGATACGCAGTATTTT
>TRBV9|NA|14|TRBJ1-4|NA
CASSGKLEDEKLFF
TGTGCCAGCAGCGGAAAGCTAGAAGACGAAAAACTGTTTTTT
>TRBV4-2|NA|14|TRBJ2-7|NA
CASSQYRASYEQYF
TGTGCCAGCAGCCAATACAGGGCTTCCTACGAGCAGTACTTC
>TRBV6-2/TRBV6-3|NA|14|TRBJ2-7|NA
CASSYSGRTYEQYF
TGTGCCAGCAGTTACAGTGGCAGAACCTACGAGCAGTACTTC
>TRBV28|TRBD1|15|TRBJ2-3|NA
CASSYDRVQTDTQYF
TGTGCCAGCAGCTACGACAGGGTGCAAACAGATACGCAGTATTTT
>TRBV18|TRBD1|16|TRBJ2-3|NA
CASSSQGAWGTDTQYF
TGTGCCAGCTCAAGCCAGGGGGCTTGGGGCACAGATACGCAGTATTTT
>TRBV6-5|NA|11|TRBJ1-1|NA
CASSLQGRAFF
TGTGCCAGCAGTTTACAGGGACGCGCTTTCTTT
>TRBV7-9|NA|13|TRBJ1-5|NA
CASSLSVQNPQHF
TGTGCCAGCAGCTTAAGTGTTCAGAACCCCCAGCATTTT
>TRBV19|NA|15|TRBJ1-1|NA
CASIRQALLNTEAFF
TGTGCCAGCATCCGACAGGCCCTCCTGAACACTGAAGCTTTCTTT
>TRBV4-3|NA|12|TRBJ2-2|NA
CASSQRGRELFF
TGCGCCAGCAGCCAGAGGGGGAGGGAGCTGTTTTTT